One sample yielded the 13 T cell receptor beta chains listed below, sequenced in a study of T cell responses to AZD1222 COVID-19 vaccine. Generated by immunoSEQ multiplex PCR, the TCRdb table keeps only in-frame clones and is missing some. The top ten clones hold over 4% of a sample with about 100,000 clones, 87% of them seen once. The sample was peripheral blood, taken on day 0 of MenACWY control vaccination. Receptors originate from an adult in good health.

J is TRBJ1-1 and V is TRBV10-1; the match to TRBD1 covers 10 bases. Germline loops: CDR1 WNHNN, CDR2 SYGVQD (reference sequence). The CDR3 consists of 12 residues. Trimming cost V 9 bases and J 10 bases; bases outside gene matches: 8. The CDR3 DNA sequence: TGCGCCAGTGGGACAGGGGATGATCCAGCTTTCTTT. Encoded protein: CASGTGDDPAFF.

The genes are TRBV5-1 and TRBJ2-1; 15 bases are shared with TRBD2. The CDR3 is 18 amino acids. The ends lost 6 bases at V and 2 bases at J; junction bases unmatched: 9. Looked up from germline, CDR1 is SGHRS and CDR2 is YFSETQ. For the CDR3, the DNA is TGCGCCAGCAAGTACGGGACTAGCGGGGGGTACGCCTACAATGAGCAGTTCTTC. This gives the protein CASKYGTSGGYAYNEQFF.

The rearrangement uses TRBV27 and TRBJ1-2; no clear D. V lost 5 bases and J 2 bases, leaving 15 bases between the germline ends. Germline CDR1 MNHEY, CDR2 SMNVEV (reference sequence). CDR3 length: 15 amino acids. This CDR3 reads CASSPSVAGNYGYTF. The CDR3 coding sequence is TGTGCCAGCAGTCCGTCTGTAGCTGGGAACTATGGCTACACCTTC.

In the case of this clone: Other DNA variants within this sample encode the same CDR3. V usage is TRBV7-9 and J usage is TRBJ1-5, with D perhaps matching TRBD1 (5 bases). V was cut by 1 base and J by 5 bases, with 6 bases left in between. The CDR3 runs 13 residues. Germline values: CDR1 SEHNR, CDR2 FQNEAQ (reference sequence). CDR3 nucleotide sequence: TGTGCCAGCAGCTTAGGGGGGGATCAGCCCCAGCATTTT. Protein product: CASSLGGDQPQHF.

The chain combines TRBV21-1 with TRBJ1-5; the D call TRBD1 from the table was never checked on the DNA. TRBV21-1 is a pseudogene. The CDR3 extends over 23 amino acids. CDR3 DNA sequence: TGTGCCAGCAGCATGATGAGGATGAATTTAGCGGGACAGGGGATCCCTAGCAATCAGCCCCAGCATTTT. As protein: CASSMMRMNLAGQGIPSNQPQHF.

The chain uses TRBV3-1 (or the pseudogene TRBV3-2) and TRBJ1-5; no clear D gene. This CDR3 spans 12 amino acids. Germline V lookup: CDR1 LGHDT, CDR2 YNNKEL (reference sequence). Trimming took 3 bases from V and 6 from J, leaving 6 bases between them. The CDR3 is CASSQPGQPQHF. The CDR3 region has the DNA TGTGCCAGCAGCCAGCCGGGTCAGCCCCAGCATTTT.

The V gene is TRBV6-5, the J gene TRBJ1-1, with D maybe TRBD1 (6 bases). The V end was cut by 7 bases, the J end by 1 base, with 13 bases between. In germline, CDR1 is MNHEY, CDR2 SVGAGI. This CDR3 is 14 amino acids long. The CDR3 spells CASIQGGTNTEAFF. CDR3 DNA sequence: TGTGCCAGCATCCAAGGGGGGACGAACACTGAAGCTTTCTTT.

The CDR3 region is CASRKLGDRSTDTQYF. The CDR3 DNA reads as TGTGCCAGCCGCAAACTTGGGGACAGAAGCACAGATACGCAGTATTTT. The chain employs TRBV7-2 and TRBJ2-3, with 7 bases matching TRBD1. The CDR3 extends over 16 amino acids. Losses at the gene ends were 8 bases for V and 0 bases for J; bases not matched to a gene: 11. The germline V gene has CDR1 SGHTA and CDR2 FQGNSA. Supplemented by reference TRBV7-2 and TRBJ2-3, the full variable domain reads GAGVSQSPSNKVTEKGKDVELRCDPISGHTALYWYRQSLGQGLEFLIYFQGNSAPDKSGLPSDRFSAERTGGSVSTLTIQRTQQEDSAVYLCASRKLGDRSTDTQYFGPGTRLTVL.

This CDR3 is CASSFGGAGAFF. The DNA for the CDR3 is TGTGCCAGCAGTTTCGGGGGCGCGGGCGCTTTCTTT. The rearrangement joins TRBV6-2 or TRBV6-3 to TRBJ1-1; a weak D match, TRBD1 (6 bases). This CDR3 is built from 12 residues. V was pared by 4 bases and J by 11 bases, with 14 bases between. Germline loops: CDR1 MNHEY, CDR2 SVGEGT.

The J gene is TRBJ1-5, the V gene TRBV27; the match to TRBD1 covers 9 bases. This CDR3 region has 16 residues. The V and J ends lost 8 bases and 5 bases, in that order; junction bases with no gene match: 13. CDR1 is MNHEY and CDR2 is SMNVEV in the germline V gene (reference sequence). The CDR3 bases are TGTGCCAGCCATTACCAACTACAGGGGGCAGATCAGCCCCAGCATTTT. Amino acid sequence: CASHYQLQGADQPQHF.

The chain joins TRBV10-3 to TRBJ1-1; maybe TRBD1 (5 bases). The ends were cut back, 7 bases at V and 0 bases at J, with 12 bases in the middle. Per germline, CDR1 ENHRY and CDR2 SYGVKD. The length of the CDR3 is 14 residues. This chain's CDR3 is CAITRTTVNTEAFF. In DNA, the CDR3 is TGTGCCATCACCCGCACGACAGTGAACACTGAAGCTTTCTTT.

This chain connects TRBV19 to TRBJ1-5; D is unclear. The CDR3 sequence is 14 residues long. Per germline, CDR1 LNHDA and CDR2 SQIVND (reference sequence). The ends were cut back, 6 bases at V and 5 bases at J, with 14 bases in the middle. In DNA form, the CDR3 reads TGTGCCAGTAGCCCCGGGCAGGTTTATCAGCCCCAGCATTTT. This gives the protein CASSPGQVYQPQHF.

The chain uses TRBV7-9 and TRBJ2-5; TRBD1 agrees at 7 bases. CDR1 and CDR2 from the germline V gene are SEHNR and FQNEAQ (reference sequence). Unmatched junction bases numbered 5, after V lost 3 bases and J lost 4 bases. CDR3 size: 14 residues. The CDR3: CASSLRGHGETQYF. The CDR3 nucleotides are TGTGCCAGCAGCTTGAGGGGGCACGGAGAGACCCAGTACTTC.